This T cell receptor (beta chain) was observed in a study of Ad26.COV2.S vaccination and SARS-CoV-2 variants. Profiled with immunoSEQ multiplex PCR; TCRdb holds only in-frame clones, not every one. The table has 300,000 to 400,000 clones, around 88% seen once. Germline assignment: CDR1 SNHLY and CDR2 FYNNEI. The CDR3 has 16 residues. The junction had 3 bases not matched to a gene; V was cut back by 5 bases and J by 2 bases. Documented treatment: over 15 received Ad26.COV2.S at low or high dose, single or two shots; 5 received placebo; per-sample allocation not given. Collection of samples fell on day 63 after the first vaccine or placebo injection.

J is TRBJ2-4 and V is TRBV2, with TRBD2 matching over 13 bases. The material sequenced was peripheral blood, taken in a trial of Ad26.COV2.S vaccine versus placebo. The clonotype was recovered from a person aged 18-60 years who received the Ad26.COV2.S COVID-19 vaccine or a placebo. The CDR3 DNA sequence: TGTGCCAGCAGTTGGACTAGCGGGAGATCCAAAAACATTCAGTACTTC. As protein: CASSWTSGRSKNIQYF.